A single sample gave rise to the 20 T cell receptor beta chains below, sequenced in a study of response to subunit inactivated influenza vaccine. From the RT-PCR reads, TCRdb called clonotypes with MiXCR, one entry per CDR3 protein. The data show around 580,000 distinct CDR3 sequences, about 10% seen once. The sequencing used PBMCs from blood, collected on the day of vaccination. Receptors originate from a man aged 50 to 59 who received an inactivated influenza vaccine.

The V and J genes are TRBV4-3 and TRBJ2-1; no reliable D call. This CDR3 is 15 amino acids long. V lost 3 bases to trimming and J lost 4 bases, with 13 bases between them. Germline values: CDR1 LGHNA, CDR2 YSLEER. In DNA, the CDR3 is TGCGCCAGCAGCCATCAGCACTCCAATTACAATGAGCAGTTCTTC. Translated: CASSHQHSNYNEQFF.

Concerning this clonotype: Since a much larger clone is just one base distant, this may be a read error. The chain joins TRBV3-1 to TRBJ2-5, with D unresolved. The CDR3 totals 13 residues. Germline CDR1 reads LGHDT; CDR2 reads YNNKEL (reference sequence). The V end was cut by 4 bases, the J end by 7 bases, with 13 bases between. This CDR3 reads CASSPRSDGTQYF. The DNA of the CDR3 is TGTGCCAGCAGCCCACGTTCGGACGGGACCCAGTACTTC.

The rearrangement links TRBV25-1 to TRBJ2-5; tentative D call: TRBD2 (6 bases). The ends were cut back, 5 bases at V and 5 bases at J, with 21 bases in the middle. This CDR3 has 16 amino acids. Germline values: CDR1 MGHDK, CDR2 SYGVNS. CDR3 DNA sequence: TGTGCCAGCAGTAATATGGGACTGGGGATTGATGAGACCCAGTACTTC. It yields the protein CASSNMGLGIDETQYF.

This chain connects TRBV5-4 to TRBJ1-2; a possible D gene is TRBD1 (5 bases). The germline V and J ends were trimmed by 5 bases and 2 bases, with 16 bases remaining between them. Germline values: CDR1 SGHNT, CDR2 YYREEE (reference sequence). The CDR3 consists of 15 residues. CDR3 coding DNA: TGTGCCAGCAGTTGGGGGGTATTTGGGAACTATGGCTACACCTTC. Translated: CASSWGVFGNYGYTF.

This clonotype was seen only a few times. V is TRBV27 and J is TRBJ1-1; tentative D call: TRBD1 (5 bases). Between the trimmed V and J ends, which lost 3 bases and 0 bases, there was a span of 14 bases. Germline V gene sequence: CDR1 MNHEY, CDR2 SMNVEV (reference sequence). This CDR3 comprises 16 residues. The CDR3 DNA reads as TGTGCCAGCAGTTTGTGGGGCGGCAGCTTGAACACTGAAGCTTTCTTT. Amino acid sequence: CASSLWGGSLNTEAFF.

This clonotype was observed a few times. The chain combines TRBV6-2 or TRBV6-3 with TRBJ2-2; D is undetermined. CDR3 length: 15 amino acids. Germline CDR1 MNHEY, CDR2 SVGEGT. V was cut by 5 bases and J by 3 bases, with 13 bases left in between. CDR3 protein: CASSDGRAYTGELFF. Written as DNA, the CDR3 is TGTGCCAGCAGTGATGGACGGGCATACACCGGGGAGCTGTTTTTT.

A few counts support this clonotype. This chain joins TRBV12-3 or TRBV12-4 and TRBJ2-5, with D possibly matching TRBD2 (6 bases). Deletions cut 3 bases from V and 3 bases from J, with 11 bases between. This CDR3 is 14 amino acids long. This CDR3 is CASSFALAKETQYF. CDR3 DNA: TGTGCCAGCAGTTTCGCTCTAGCGAAAGAGACCCAGTACTTC.

The chain combines TRBV2 with TRBJ1-1, with D maybe TRBD1 (6 bases). CDR1 SNHLY and CDR2 FYNNEI come from the germline V gene. The CDR3 sequence is 14 residues long. V was shortened by 4 bases and J by 1 base, with 10 bases between the two germline ends. The CDR3 protein is CASSAGTQNTEAFF. The DNA for the CDR3 is TGTGCCAGCAGTGCCGGGACACAGAACACTGAAGCTTTCTTT.

V usage is TRBV27 and J usage is TRBJ2-3; no clear D gene. Germline lookup yields CDR1 MNHEY and CDR2 SMNVEV (reference sequence). Trimming pared 3 bases from V and 0 bases from J, leaving 10 bases between. CDR3 length equals 15 residues. The CDR3 sequence is CASSFGPASTDTQYF. CDR3 nucleotide sequence: TGTGCCAGCAGTTTTGGTCCCGCTAGCACAGATACGCAGTATTTT.

This clonotype showed up just a few times. The J gene is TRBJ2-1, the V gene TRBV29-1; 8 positions match TRBD2. CDR3 length equals 16 residues. Germline CDR1 SQVTM, CDR2 ANQGSEA. Trimming cost V 0 bases and J 0 bases; bases outside gene matches: 4. The CDR3 DNA reads TGCAGCGTTGAAGATATAGCGGGATACTCCTACAATGAGCAGTTCTTC. Protein: CSVEDIAGYSYNEQFF.

This clonotype has at least ten counts. The chain has TRBV10-3 and TRBJ2-3; D not resolved. CDR3 length equals 12 residues. V lost 7 bases, J lost 2 bases, and 7 bases lay in between. Germline V CDR1 and CDR2: ENHRY, SYGVKD. The chain's CDR3 is CAIKDPTDTQYF. As DNA, the CDR3 is TGTGCCATCAAAGACCCCACAGATACGCAGTATTTT.

This clonotype was seen repeatedly, ten times or more. CDR3 sequence reads: CASSYGQGNQPQHF. The CDR3 DNA follows: TGTGCCAGCAGTTACGGACAGGGGAATCAGCCCCAGCATTTT. The gene calls are TRBV2 and TRBJ1-5; 9 bases map to TRBD1. Germline loops: CDR1 SNHLY, CDR2 FYNNEI. This CDR3 is 14 amino acids long. V gave up 5 bases and J gave up 4 bases; unmatched junction bases: 3.

This chain joins TRBV5-5 and TRBJ2-1; TRBD2 matches 8 bases. CDR1 and CDR2 (germline): SGHKS, YYEKEE (reference sequence). The CDR3 sequence is 15 residues long. V was pared by 4 bases and J by 9 bases, with 12 bases of the junction left unmatched. CDR3 amino acids: CASSRAGREYGEQFF. DNA for the CDR3: TGTGCCAGCAGCCGTGCCGGGAGGGAATACGGTGAGCAGTTCTTC.

The chain has TRBV11-2 and TRBJ2-7; D is unresolved. CDR3 length: 15 residues. The germline CDR1 and CDR2 sequences are SGHAT and FQNNGV. V was shortened by 2 bases and J by 0 bases, with 11 bases between the two germline ends. Here the CDR3 reads CASSLSQPSSYEQYF. CDR3 nucleotides: TGTGCCAGCAGCTTATCCCAGCCTAGCTCCTACGAGCAGTACTTC.

The chain recombines TRBV6-5 with TRBJ2-2; D not resolved. The CDR3 covers 14 residues. The germline V and J ends were trimmed by 0 bases and 6 bases, with 8 bases remaining between them. CDR1 MNHEY and CDR2 SVGAGI come from the germline V gene. The CDR3 nucleotides read TGTGCCAGCAGTTACTCTACGTTCGCCGGGGAGCTGTTTTTT. It encodes CASSYSTFAGELFF.

This clonotype was seen a handful of times. J is TRBJ2-3 and V is TRBV5-1; 9 bases map to TRBD2. Trimming cost V 0 bases and J 2 bases; bases outside gene matches: 10. The germline V gene encodes CDR1 SGHRS and CDR2 YFSETQ. This CDR3 is 18 amino acids long. CDR3 sequence (DNA): TGCGCCAGCAGCTTGGGGACCCTGGCGGGAGGGAACACAGATACGCAGTATTTT. It specifies CASSLGTLAGGNTDTQYF.

V gene TRBV20-1 combines with J gene TRBJ2-7, with 7 bases aligning to TRBD1. Germline trimming cut 3 bases from V and 5 bases from J; bases unmatched to any gene: 10. This CDR3 comprises 14 residues. Germline lookup yields CDR1 DFQATT and CDR2 SNEGSKA (reference sequence). The CDR3 DNA is TGCAGTGCTAGGAGTTCCAGGGGGAATGACGAGCAGTACTTC. Its protein is CSARSSRGNDEQYF.

The table lists this clonotype with a few counts. J is TRBJ1-1 and V is TRBV15; TRBD1 might be the D (6 bases). The CDR3 totals 15 residues. Germline CDR1 reads LNHNV; CDR2 reads YYDKDF (reference sequence). V gave up 3 bases and J gave up 1 base, with 12 bases separating them. CDR3: CATSRVQGWNTEAFF. CDR3 DNA sequence: TGTGCCACCAGCAGGGTACAGGGTTGGAACACTGAAGCTTTCTTT.

The chain uses TRBV20-1 and TRBJ2-7; D is undetermined. The CDR3 has 15 amino acids. The germline CDR1 and CDR2 sequences are DFQATT and SNEGSKA (reference sequence). The V end lost 1 base, the J end lost 1 base, and 14 bases lay between the germline ends. CDR3 DNA: TGCAGTGCTAGAGGAACTACTGGCAATTCCTACGAGCAGTACTTC. Protein: CSARGTTGNSYEQYF.

Only a few counts were recorded for this clonotype. The chain combines TRBV6-5 with TRBJ2-7; possibly TRBD2 for D (6 bases). V gave up 6 bases and J gave up 6 bases, with 15 bases separating them. This CDR3 spans 13 amino acids. The germline CDR1 and CDR2 sequences are MNHEY and SVGAGI. The CDR3 here is CASSLTWRGEQYF. DNA of the CDR3: TGTGCCAGCAGCCTTACTTGGAGGGGCGAGCAGTACTTC.